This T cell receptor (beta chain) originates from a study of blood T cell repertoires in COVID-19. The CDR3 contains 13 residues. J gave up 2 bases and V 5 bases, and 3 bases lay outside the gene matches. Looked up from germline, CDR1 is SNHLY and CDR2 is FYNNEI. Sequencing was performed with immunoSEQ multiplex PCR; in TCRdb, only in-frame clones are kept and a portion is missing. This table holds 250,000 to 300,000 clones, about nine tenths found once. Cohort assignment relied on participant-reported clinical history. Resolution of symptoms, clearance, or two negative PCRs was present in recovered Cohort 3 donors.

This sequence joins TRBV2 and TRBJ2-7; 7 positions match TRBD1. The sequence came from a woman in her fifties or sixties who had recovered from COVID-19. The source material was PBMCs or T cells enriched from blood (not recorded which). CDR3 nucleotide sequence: TGTGCCAGCAGTTGGACAGGAGCCTACGAGCAGTACTTC. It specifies CASSWTGAYEQYF.